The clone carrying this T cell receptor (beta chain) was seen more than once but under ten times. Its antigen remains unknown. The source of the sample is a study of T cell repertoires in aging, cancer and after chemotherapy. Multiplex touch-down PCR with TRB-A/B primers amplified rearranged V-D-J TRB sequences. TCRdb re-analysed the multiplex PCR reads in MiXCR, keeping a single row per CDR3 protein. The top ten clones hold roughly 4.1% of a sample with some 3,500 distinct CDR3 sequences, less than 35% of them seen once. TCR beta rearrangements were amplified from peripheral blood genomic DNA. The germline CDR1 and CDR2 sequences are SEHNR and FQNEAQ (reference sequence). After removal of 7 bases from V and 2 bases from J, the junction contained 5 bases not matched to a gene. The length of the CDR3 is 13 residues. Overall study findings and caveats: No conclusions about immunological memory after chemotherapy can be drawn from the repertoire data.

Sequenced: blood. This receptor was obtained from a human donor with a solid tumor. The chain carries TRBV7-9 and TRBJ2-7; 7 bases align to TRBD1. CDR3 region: CASTRGTAYEQYF. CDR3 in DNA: TGTGCCAGCACTAGGGGGACAGCCTACGAGCAGTACTTC.